This TCR beta chain emerged from a study of cytomegalovirus exposure and HLA in healthy donors. Whole-study results and caveats: 16,951 TCR beta sequences were associated with HLA alleles at 0.05 false discovery rate in a later analysis.

The CDR3 has 14 residues. CDR1 is SGHNT, CDR2 YYREEE, per germline (reference sequence). Trimming removed 4 bases from V and 2 bases from J, with 12 bases in between. This clone occurred a few times. What it binds is unknown. Both 60 Vbeta primers and 13 Jbeta primers went into the PCR. Produced via immunoSEQ multiplex PCR; TCRdb's table is partial and in-frame only. The sample consists of around 71,000 clones, roughly 63% of them appearing once. The rearrangement uses TRBV5-4 and TRBJ1-2; D possibly corresponds to TRBD1 (6 bases). What was sequenced was PBMCs. The clonotype was recovered from a man younger than 40 in good health and CMV-seropositive. The CDR3: CASSAPQGNYGYTF. In DNA, the CDR3 is TGTGCCAGCAGCGCCCCTCAGGGGAACTATGGCTACACCTTC.